The 17 T cell receptor beta chains in this list originate from one sample, sequenced in a study of cytomegalovirus exposure and HLA in healthy donors. Primers: 60 Vbeta forward and 13 Jbeta reverse. Clones were sequenced by immunoSEQ multiplex PCR, and TCRdb holds only the in-frame ones, with some missing. The repertoire holds 150,000 to 200,000 clones, 70% to 90% seen once, with approximately 2.4% in the top ten. The sequencing sample was made of PBMCs. The source is a woman aged 45-65 years in good health and CMV-seronegative.

In this sample, this clone turned up a few times. The rearrangement links TRBV6-6 to TRBJ2-7; TRBD2 might be the D (6 bases). Looked up from germline, CDR1 is MNHNY and CDR2 is SVGAGI (reference sequence). V shed 8 bases and J shed 2 bases, with 16 bases lying between them. The CDR3 extends over 14 amino acids. CDR3 DNA sequence: TGTGCCAGCGGAGCGGGCCTACGAACCTACGAGCAGTACTTC. As protein: CASGAGLRTYEQYF.

The chain has TRBV6-5 and TRBJ2-7, with D tentatively TRBD2 (5 bases). The germline V and J ends were trimmed by 5 bases and 3 bases, with 14 bases remaining between them. Germline V gene sequence: CDR1 MNHEY, CDR2 SVGAGI. This CDR3 has 14 amino acids. The CDR3 protein is CASSPRAAGYEQYF. The CDR3 nucleotides are TGTGCCAGCAGTCCGCGGGCGGCTGGCTACGAGCAGTACTTC.

The chain couples TRBV6-5 to TRBJ2-7; TRBD1 matches 8 bases. Trimming cost V 6 bases and J 2 bases; bases outside gene matches: 9. Germline loops: CDR1 MNHEY, CDR2 SVGAGI. The CDR3 runs 15 residues. Written as DNA, the CDR3 is TGTGCCAGCAGACCGCTCAGGGGGCGCCCCTACGAGCAGTACTTC. The encoded protein is CASRPLRGRPYEQYF.

The chain uses TRBV18 and TRBJ1-1; 10 bases are shared with TRBD1. Germline values: CDR1 KGHSH, CDR2 LQKENI. After removal of 3 bases from V and 1 base from J, the junction contained 2 bases not matched to a gene. This CDR3 has 15 residues. As DNA, the CDR3 is TGTGCCAGCTCACCGGACAGGGGGGCGAACACTGAAGCTTTCTTT. Its protein product is CASSPDRGANTEAFF.

The V call is TRBV27, the J call TRBJ2-7; D is possibly TRBD1 (6 bases). V lost 3 bases to trimming and J lost 0 bases, with 6 bases between them. This CDR3 is built from 13 residues. The germline V gene has CDR1 MNHEY and CDR2 SMNVEV (reference sequence). The CDR3 DNA reads as TGTGCCAGCAGTTTGACAGGCTCCTACGAGCAGTACTTC. This sequence encodes CASSLTGSYEQYF.

CDR3 bases: TGTGCCAGCAGTAGCGAGACCTACGAGCAGTACTTC. Translated, it gives CASSSETYEQYF. This chain joins TRBV28 and TRBJ2-7; D remains unclear. V lost 5 bases to trimming and J lost 2 bases, with 7 bases between them. Germline assignment: CDR1 MDHEN and CDR2 SYDVKM. This CDR3 is 12 amino acids long.

The chain employs TRBV7-3 and TRBJ2-5, with D possibly matching TRBD1 (6 bases). Looked up from germline, CDR1 is SGHTA and CDR2 is FQGTGA. Trimming left V 5 bases short and J 6 bases short, with 16 bases between. The CDR3 loop spans 14 amino acids. The CDR3 loop is CASSPGAGAQTQYF. CDR3 in DNA: TGTGCCAGCAGCCCCGGGGCAGGGGCGCAGACCCAGTACTTC.

This chain joins TRBV4-3 and TRBJ2-1; 8 bases map to TRBD2. V lost 0 bases and J lost 2; bases outside the gene matches: 6. Germline V gene sequence: CDR1 LGHNA, CDR2 YSLEER. This CDR3 comprises 17 residues. In DNA form, the CDR3 reads TGCGCCAGCAGCCAAGACCGGGAGGGAGGGACCTACAATGAGCAGTTCTTC. This encodes CASSQDREGGTYNEQFF.

This rearrangement joins TRBV6-5 to TRBJ1-2, with 8 bases aligning to TRBD1. Trimming at V came to 4 bases and at J to 4 bases, leaving 8 bases not matched to a gene. Germline CDR1 MNHEY, CDR2 SVGAGI. The CDR3 consists of 15 residues. The CDR3 coding sequence is TGTGCCAGCAGTTCGGCAGGGGGCCAGGGCTATGGCTACACCTTC. This gives the protein CASSSAGGQGYGYTF.

This clone appeared once. The chain combines TRBV19 with TRBJ2-7, with TRBD1 matching 9 bases. The V segment lost 6 bases and the J segment 6 bases; nucleotides outside the gene matches: 9. The V gene's germline CDR1 is LNHDA and CDR2 SQIVND (reference sequence). The CDR3 has 14 residues. DNA of the CDR3: TGTGCCAGTAGCCCCGGACAGGGGAGTATCGAGCAGTACTTC. Its protein is CASSPGQGSIEQYF.

The chain uses TRBV18 and TRBJ2-7; 10 nucleotides line up with TRBD1. Germline V CDR1 and CDR2: KGHSH, LQKENI. The CDR3 is 16 amino acids. Unmatched junction bases numbered 7, after V lost 0 bases and J lost 5 bases. This CDR3 is CASSPPGTGVFDEQYF. CDR3 in DNA: TGTGCCAGCTCACCACCCGGGACAGGGGTTTTCGACGAGCAGTACTTC.

The V and J genes are TRBV7-6 and TRBJ2-2; TRBD2 aligns across 8 bases. Per the germline V gene, CDR1 is SGHVS and CDR2 is FNYEAQ. Unmatched junction bases numbered 2, after V lost 5 bases and J lost 0 bases. This CDR3 contains 15 residues. The CDR3 nucleotides read TGTGCCAGCAGCCCGGGACTAGCGAACACCGGGGAGCTGTTTTTT. Translation: CASSPGLANTGELFF.

J is TRBJ2-7 and V is TRBV28, with a tentative D call TRBD2 (5 bases). This CDR3 has 16 amino acids. Germline V gene data show CDR1 as MDHEN and CDR2 as SYDVKM. Trimming took 3 bases from V and 0 from J, leaving 15 bases between them. CDR3 bases: TGTGCCAGCAGTTTTGGCTTGGGCGGGCTCTCCTACGAGCAGTACTTC. Residues: CASSFGLGGLSYEQYF.

The chain carries TRBV7-9 and TRBJ1-2; 12 bases are a match to TRBD1. V was pared by 5 bases and J by 5 bases, with 12 bases of the junction left unmatched. This CDR3 is built from 17 residues. Per germline, CDR1 SEHNR and CDR2 FQNEAQ (reference sequence). The chain's CDR3 is CASSTSPGQGARYGYTF. The CDR3, as DNA: TGTGCCAGCAGCACATCCCCGGGACAGGGGGCGAGGTATGGCTACACCTTC.

The table lists this clone with a count of one. The V and J genes are TRBV19 and TRBJ1-5; no definite D call. Germline assignment: CDR1 LNHDA and CDR2 SQIVND (reference sequence). CDR3 length: 15 amino acids. Trimming shortened V by 8 bases and J by 7 bases, and 21 bases separated the two germline ends. CDR3 in amino acids: CASSVGPGPRQPQHF. The CDR3 DNA is TGTGCCAGTTCTGTCGGTCCGGGTCCCCGCCAGCCCCAGCATTTT.

V usage is TRBV27 and J usage is TRBJ2-1; 7 bases line up with TRBD2. Losses at the gene ends were 6 bases for V and 5 bases for J; bases not matched to a gene: 13. The V gene's germline CDR1 is MNHEY and CDR2 SMNVEV (reference sequence). The CDR3 loop spans 16 amino acids. The CDR3 sequence: CASRPLNGGGDNEQFF. The DNA for the CDR3 is TGTGCCAGCAGACCCCTTAACGGGGGAGGGGACAATGAGCAGTTCTTC.

The chain links TRBV4-2 to TRBJ2-7; 9 positions agree with TRBD2. Germline CDR1 reads LGHNA; CDR2 reads YNFKEQ. V shed 0 bases, J shed 4 bases, and the junction held 13 bases outside the gene matches. CDR3 size: 18 residues. CDR3 sequence reads: CASSQEEAGGPIGYEQYF. The CDR3 nucleotides are TGTGCCAGCAGCCAAGAAGAGGCGGGAGGGCCCATTGGGTACGAGCAGTACTTC.